This TCR beta chain was documented in a study of blood T cell repertoires in COVID-19. Study-level information: Samples came from the United States, Italy and Spain, spanning acute and convalescent COVID-19.

This table comes from immunoSEQ multiplex PCR, and its TCRdb copy is limited to in-frame clones, with some not included. The table lists 95,000 to 100,000 clones, about 89% of them singletons. The V gene's germline CDR1 is MDHEN and CDR2 SYDVKM. Trimming took off 4 bases at V and 3 bases at J, with 13 bases between the two ends. The CDR3 totals 15 residues. The genes are TRBV28 and TRBJ1-5; D gene uncertain. Specimen: peripheral blood. This sequence was found in a woman aged 25-40 years with acute or convalescent COVID-19. CDR3 DNA: TGTGCCAGCAGTTCCCCAGTCCGGGACAATCAGCCCCAGCATTTT. This sequence encodes CASSSPVRDNQPQHF.